This TCR beta chain came from a study of shared clonotypes between healthy human individuals. Findings of the study overall: Clonotype sharing levels among donors were expected to vary with sequencing depth.

This CDR3 contains 13 residues. Trimming pared 4 bases from V and 4 bases from J, leaving 12 bases between. Germline V gives CDR1 SQVTM, CDR2 ANQGSEA. Once extracted for a subset, genomic DNA was divided evenly among several immunoSEQ plates. The repertoire was sequenced with immunoSEQ multiplex PCR; TCRdb's copy has only in-frame clones and lacks some. The sample lists 2 million to 2.5 million clones, 93% occurring once. Comment on this clone: Its antigen remains unknown.

Naive CD8 cells lacked CD45RO and underwent positive selection for CCR7, leaving out terminally differentiated effector memory CD45RA+ cells. Sequenced: naive CD8+ T cells from PBMCs. This TCR was sampled from a man younger than 35 in good health. Some clones in this sample may be carry-over from other donors' samples. The chain employs TRBV29-1 and TRBJ2-3, with D possibly being TRBD1 (6 bases). CDR3 residues: CSVVPQGPDTQYF. CDR3 bases: TGCAGCGTTGTACCCCAGGGGCCAGATACGCAGTATTTT.